This TCR beta chain was sequenced in a study of cytomegalovirus exposure and HLA in healthy donors. The CDR3 loop spans 16 amino acids. In germline, CDR1 is GTSNPN, CDR2 SVGIG (reference sequence). V was clipped by 1 base and J by 5 bases, with 18 bases between them. Primers: 60 Vbeta forward and 13 Jbeta reverse. Some clones are missing from TCRdb's copy, which holds only in-frame ones; the method was immunoSEQ multiplex PCR. The sample has over 150,000 clones, about three quarters seen once. The rearrangement uses TRBV30 and TRBJ2-1; a weak D match, TRBD1 (5 bases). The receptor's source is a woman in her forties or fifties in good health and CMV-seropositive. The sample consisted of PBMCs. This chain's CDR3 is CAWSDRRQGWDNEQFF. DNA for the CDR3: TGTGCCTGGAGTGATAGAAGGCAGGGCTGGGACAATGAGCAGTTCTTC.